The 27 T cell receptor beta chains below come from one sample, sequenced in a study of control samples from healthy donors and cancer patients. Assay: immunoSEQ multiplex PCR; the TCRdb copy retains only in-frame clones and omits some. The repertoire holds approximately 190,000 clones, with 91% as singletons. The sample comprised blood. These receptors all stem from a young man in good health.

This chain uses TRBV12-5 with TRBJ2-3; D uncertain. Germline CDR1 reads LGHNT; CDR2 reads FRNRAP. The CDR3 contains 13 residues. V shed 7 bases and J shed 6 bases, with 14 bases lying between them. CDR3 sequence: CASVGWAADTQYF. For the CDR3, the DNA is TGTGCTAGTGTTGGGTGGGCGGCGGATACGCAGTATTTT.

This chain's CDR3 is CASSNGPDRDNSPLHF. The CDR3 DNA is TGTGCCAGCAGCAATGGCCCTGACAGGGACAATTCACCCCTCCACTTT. J is TRBJ1-6 and V is TRBV5-5; 7 nucleotides agree with TRBD1. Germline V CDR1 and CDR2: SGHKS, YYEKEE (reference sequence). The CDR3 runs to 16 residues. The J segment lost 7 bases and the V segment lost 4 bases, leaving 11 bases of the junction unmatched. The complete variable domain, with remaining parts taken from reference TRBV5-5 and TRBJ1-6, reads DAGVTQSPTHLIKTRGQQVTLRCSPISGHKSVSWYQQVLGQGPQFIFQYYEKEERGRGNFPDRFSARQFPNYSSELNVNALLLGDSALYLCASSNGPDRDNSPLHFGNGTRLTVT.

The chain links TRBV6-6 to TRBJ2-1, with D perhaps matching TRBD1 or TRBD2 (5 bases each). This CDR3 comprises 15 residues. V shed 5 bases and J shed 3 bases, with 14 bases lying between them. Germline CDR1 is MNHNY and CDR2 is SVGAGI (reference sequence). The CDR3 sequence: CASSNRDLNYNEQFF. CDR3 DNA: TGTGCCAGCAGTAACCGGGACCTTAACTACAATGAGCAGTTCTTC.

The chain links TRBV7-9 to TRBJ1-2, with D tentatively TRBD1 (6 bases). The V end was cut by 2 bases, the J end by 8 bases, with 12 bases between. The CDR3 consists of 13 residues. In germline, CDR1 is SEHNR, CDR2 FQNEAQ (reference sequence). The CDR3 loop is CASSLLTQGGYTF. The CDR3 nucleotides read TGTGCCAGCAGCTTATTAACACAGGGAGGCTACACCTTC.

The chain employs TRBV5-5 and TRBJ1-6; D is uncertain. Trimming stripped 3 bases from V and 7 bases from J, with 14 bases between. The CDR3 runs 15 residues. CDR1 and CDR2 (germline): SGHKS, YYEKEE (reference sequence). CDR3 amino acids: CASSSTPGRNSPLHF. CDR3 in DNA: TGTGCCAGCAGCTCCACCCCCGGGAGGAATTCACCCCTCCACTTT.

The rearrangement joins TRBV27 to TRBJ1-1; D is possibly TRBD1 (5 bases). The CDR3 spans 14 residues. Germline V gene sequence: CDR1 MNHEY, CDR2 SMNVEV (reference sequence). V lost 7 bases and J lost 1, with 13 bases in between. CDR3 loop: CASNLFQGNTEAFF. The DNA for the CDR3 is TGTGCCAGCAATTTGTTCCAGGGGAACACTGAAGCTTTCTTT.

This clone came up a few times. V and J are TRBV7-9 and TRBJ2-3; 7 bases agree with TRBD1. CDR1 and CDR2 (germline): SEHNR, FQNEAQ (reference sequence). The CDR3 is 15 amino acids. The trim removed 3 bases at V and 1 base at J, leaving 4 bases unmatched. The CDR3 DNA sequence: TGTGCCAGCAGCTTCTCAGGGGGTCGCACAGATACGCAGTATTTT. Its translation is CASSFSGGRTDTQYF.

The chain combines TRBV27 with TRBJ2-7; TRBD2 is a possible D gene (7 bases). The CDR3 has 15 residues. Germline V gene data show CDR1 as MNHEY and CDR2 as SMNVEV (reference sequence). V lost 2 bases to trimming and J lost 2 bases, with 13 bases between them. CDR3 region: CASSLGSGTTYEQYF. DNA for the CDR3: TGTGCCAGCAGTTTAGGGAGCGGGACAACCTACGAGCAGTACTTC.

The chain is built from TRBV18 and TRBJ1-2; TRBD1 is a possible D gene (5 bases). V lost 3 bases, J lost 7 bases, and 24 bases lay in between. CDR1 is KGHSH, CDR2 LQKENI, per germline. The CDR3 totals 17 residues. This chain's CDR3 is CASSPPRVGRGIGGYTF. CDR3 coding DNA: TGTGCCAGCTCACCTCCCAGGGTTGGACGTGGGATTGGTGGCTACACCTTC.

The genes are TRBV21-1 and TRBJ2-3. TRBV21-1 is classified as a pseudogene. CDR3 length: 17 amino acids. The CDR3 DNA reads TGTGCCAGCAGCAAAGGTGTGGGGGGCACATCAGGAGATACGCAGTATTTT. This codes for CASSKGVGGTSGDTQYF.

This chain joins TRBV14 and TRBJ2-3; a weak D match, TRBD1 (6 bases). The CDR3 loop spans 15 amino acids. CDR1 is SGHDN and CDR2 is FVKESK in the germline V gene. Trimming shortened V by 4 bases and J by 0 bases, and 11 bases separated the two germline ends. The CDR3 loop is CASSPGTTSTDTQYF. In DNA form, the CDR3 reads TGTGCCAGCAGCCCGGGGACAACTAGCACAGATACGCAGTATTTT.

This chain links TRBV24-1 with TRBJ2-2; 10 bases line up with TRBD1. The germline CDR1 and CDR2 sequences are KGHDR and SFDVKD. The CDR3 loop spans 15 amino acids. J lost 5 bases, V lost 7 bases, and 6 bases had no gene match. CDR3 DNA sequence: TGTGCCACCAGCGGGACAGGGGATGGTACCGGGGAGCTGTTTTTT. Protein sequence: CATSGTGDGTGELFF.

The J gene is TRBJ1-2, the V gene TRBV5-1; TRBD1 might be the D (5 bases). CDR1 and CDR2 from the germline V gene are SGHRS and YFSETQ. V was shortened by 4 bases and J by 0 bases, with 10 bases between the two germline ends. The CDR3 contains 14 residues. CDR3 nucleotides: TGCGCCAGCAGCCCCGGGGGTACTAACTATGGCTACACCTTC. This translates into CASSPGGTNYGYTF.

The chain is built from TRBV7-9 and TRBJ2-7; 10 bases agree with TRBD2. CDR3 size: 15 residues. V dropped 5 bases and J dropped 4; count of bases not matched to a gene: 8. Germline loops: CDR1 SEHNR, CDR2 FQNEAQ (reference sequence). CDR3 coding DNA: TGTGCCAGCAGCCATAGCGGGGGGCTGGCTTACGAGCAGTACTTC. This sequence encodes CASSHSGGLAYEQYF.

The V call is TRBV10-1, the J call TRBJ2-1; D is perhaps TRBD1 (7 bases). The germline CDR1 and CDR2 sequences are WNHNN and SYGVQD (reference sequence). The length of the CDR3 is 14 residues. V was cut by 3 bases and J by 7 bases, with 13 bases left in between. In nucleotides, the CDR3 is TGCGCCAGCAGTGAAGGACAGGAGGGTAATGAGCAGTTCTTC. Its translation is CASSEGQEGNEQFF.

V and J are TRBV5-1 and TRBJ1-1, with 8 bases identical to TRBD1. This CDR3 region has 15 residues. Germline assignment: CDR1 SGHRS and CDR2 YFSETQ. The V gene end was trimmed by 1 base and the J gene end by 2 bases; junction bases not matched to a gene: 4. CDR3 in DNA: TGCGCCAGCAGCTTGACAGGGGGTATAAACACTGAAGCTTTCTTT. As protein: CASSLTGGINTEAFF. The complete variable domain, with remaining parts taken from reference TRBV5-1 and TRBJ1-1, reads KAGVTQTPRYLIKTRGQQVTLSCSPISGHRSVSWYQQTPGQGLQFLFEYFSETQRNKGNFPGRFSGRQFSNSRSEMNVSTLELGDSALYLCASSLTGGINTEAFFGQGTRLTVV.

V is TRBV18 and J is TRBJ1-5; D is undetermined. This CDR3 contains 13 residues. The V gene lost 3 bases and the J gene lost 2 bases, with 5 bases spanning the gap. CDR1 is KGHSH, CDR2 LQKENI, per germline. This CDR3 reads CASSPAGNQPQHF. Here the CDR3 DNA reads TGTGCCAGCTCACCTGCGGGCAATCAGCCCCAGCATTTT.

The V gene is TRBV2, the J gene TRBJ1-4; possibly TRBD1 for D (5 bases). Trimming removed 2 bases at V and 7 bases at J, with 5 bases between. Per the germline V gene, CDR1 is SNHLY and CDR2 is FYNNEI. The CDR3 is made up of 12 amino acids. CDR3 nucleotide sequence: TGTGCCAGCAGTGAACAGGGTGAAAAACTGTTTTTT. As protein: CASSEQGEKLFF.

The rearrangement uses TRBV18 and TRBJ2-1; 9 bases fit TRBD1. V dropped 6 bases and J dropped 8; count of bases not matched to a gene: 11. Germline loops: CDR1 KGHSH, CDR2 LQKENI. The CDR3 spans 15 residues. The CDR3 DNA reads TGTGCCAGCTCGTCTACTCTACAGGGGGCAGATGAGCAGTTCTTC. It encodes CASSSTLQGADEQFF.

This clone was found once. The chain uses TRBV15 and TRBJ2-2; D assignment may be TRBD1 or TRBD2 (5 bases each). This CDR3 is built from 13 residues. V was trimmed by 3 bases and J by 6 bases, leaving 8 bases between them. Germline-derived CDR1 and CDR2 are LNHNV and YYDKDF (reference sequence). The DNA of the CDR3 is TGTGCCACCAGCAGGAGGGACGCCGGGGAGCTGTTTTTT. Translation: CATSRRDAGELFF.

V usage is TRBV12-3 or TRBV12-4 and J usage is TRBJ2-7; TRBD1 aligns across 7 bases. This CDR3 comprises 13 residues. V shed 6 bases and J 5 bases; nucleotides not matched to a gene: 7. The CDR3 reads CASRVQGNHEQYF. The CDR3, as DNA: TGTGCCAGCAGGGTACAGGGGAACCACGAGCAGTACTTC.

The chain employs TRBV5-1 and TRBJ2-1; 9 nucleotides agree with TRBD1. Germline assignment: CDR1 SGHRS and CDR2 YFSETQ. This CDR3 has 15 amino acids. Trimming took 2 bases from V and 2 from J; bases not matched to a gene: 2. The DNA of the CDR3 is TGCGCCAGCAGCTTATGGGACAGGGCCTACAATGAGCAGTTCTTC. Amino acids: CASSLWDRAYNEQFF.

This rearrangement joins TRBV27 to TRBJ2-7; tentatively, D is TRBD2 (5 bases). The V end was cut by 7 bases, the J end by 3 bases, with 19 bases between. This CDR3 is 15 amino acids long. Germline loops: CDR1 MNHEY, CDR2 SMNVEV (reference sequence). The CDR3 sequence is CASISLGDRSYEQYF. The CDR3 region has the DNA TGTGCCAGCATTAGCCTCGGGGATCGAAGCTACGAGCAGTACTTC.

V is TRBV12-3 or TRBV12-4 and J is TRBJ2-1; D is unresolved. This CDR3 comprises 11 residues. Trimming removed 4 bases from V and 10 bases from J, with 8 bases in between. The CDR3, as DNA: TGTGCCAGCAGTTCTAGTGGCGAGCAGTTCTTC. Its protein is CASSSSGEQFF.

This rearrangement joins TRBV29-1 to TRBJ2-7; D might be TRBD1 (6 bases). Trimming removed 2 bases at V and 2 bases at J, with 13 bases between. Germline V gene lookup returns CDR1 SQVTM and CDR2 ANQGSEA. The CDR3 length is 14 residues. The CDR3 coding sequence is TGCAGCGTTGAATCCCGGGACATGCCCTACGAGCAGTACTTC. Its translation: CSVESRDMPYEQYF.

This chain links TRBV6-5 with TRBJ1-4, with D tentatively TRBD1 (6 bases). Germline loops: CDR1 MNHEY, CDR2 SVGAGI. CDR3 size: 13 residues. Trimming pared 8 bases from V and 8 bases from J, leaving 15 bases between. CDR3 nucleotide sequence: TGTGCCAGCCGGGACACCTTGGGGGAAAAACTGTTTTTT. Its translation: CASRDTLGEKLFF.

The rearrangement uses TRBV29-1 and TRBJ2-7; 9 nucleotides align to TRBD1. Germline V CDR1 and CDR2: SQVTM, ANQGSEA. This CDR3 has 14 residues. Trimming removed 3 bases from V and 2 bases from J; junction bases left unmatched: 5. The CDR3 loop reads CSVETGTGTYEQYF. CDR3 DNA sequence: TGCAGCGTTGAGACCGGGACAGGGACCTACGAGCAGTACTTC.